This TCR beta chain comes out of a study of identical twins. Study observations and caveats: Carriage of fewer insertions was seen in abundant cord blood beta clonotypes, whereas memory repertoires showed none. Researchers caution that invariant MAIT and iNKT cells could partly confound zero-insertion analyses.

TCRdb used MiXCR to reprocess the 5' RACE reads, holding one entry per CDR3 protein. The data show 200,000 to 300,000 distinct CDR3 sequences, about 11% seen once. Germline V CDR1 and CDR2: SGHVS, FQNEAQ. This CDR3 has 12 residues. The trim removed 4 bases at V and 5 bases at J, leaving 1 base unmatched. Notes on this clonotype: Antigen specificity is unknown.

Sequencing used memory T cells sorted from blood. This chain uses TRBV7-8 with TRBJ2-5; TRBD2 agrees at 7 bases. The clonotype was recovered from a man aged 45 to 65 in good health. CDR3 in DNA: TGTGCCAGCAGCTGGGGGGGGGAGACCCAGTACTTC. Translated, it gives CASSWGGETQYF.